This TCR beta chain was found in a study of T cell repertoires in cytomegalovirus infection. The overall study: Signatures in public TCR beta sequences pointed to both CMV infection and matching HLA type.

Study-wide results and caveats: Carriers of CMV and the relevant HLA type were discriminated by public TCR beta frequency. In two of eight donors, the top clonotype was HLA-C-restricted CMV-specific.

TCRdb re-called the reads through MiXCR, storing one row per CDR3 protein. This sample carries 200,000 to 300,000 distinct CDR3 sequences, 9.1% of them seen once, and the ten largest clones take approximately 16%. This clonotype has ten or more counts. The target antigen is unknown. The CDR3 covers 13 residues. V was shortened by 2 bases and J by 6 bases, with 7 bases between the two germline ends. Germline V gene lookup returns CDR1 SGHTA and CDR2 FQGNSA. This chain joins TRBV7-2 and TRBJ2-2, with D possibly TRBD2 on 5 matching bases. The sample taken for sequencing was PBMCs. The clonotype originates from a human donor in good health (CMV status not recorded). Some clones in this sample may be carry-over from other donors' samples. CDR3 protein: CASSLSSPGELFF. The CDR3 DNA reads TGTGCCAGCAGCTTATCTAGCCCCGGGGAGCTGTTTTTT.